The 30 T cell receptor beta chains below all came from one sample that was sequenced in a study of T cells in Graves' hyperthyroidism and ophthalmopathy. Authors of the study amplified TCR beta CDR3 regions from RNA transcripts. With the HTBI primer set, the TCR CDR3 went through a first round of RT-PCR. TCRdb called the multiplex PCR reads again in MiXCR, with one record for every CDR3 protein. Of some 200,000 distinct CDR3 sequences in the sample, over 15% were seen once. Sample: blood. These receptors were collected from a man between 50 and 59 years old with Graves' hyperthyroidism.

At least ten counts were recorded for this clonotype. The rearrangement joins TRBV5-8 to TRBJ2-1; TRBD2 matches at 8 bases. Germline loops: CDR1 SGHTS, CDR2 YDEGEE. CDR3 size: 15 residues. V shed 0 bases and J 10 bases; nucleotides not matched to a gene: 9. CDR3 DNA sequence: TGTGCCAGCAGCTTGGGTCGGACTAGCCTGGAGGAGCAGTTCTTC. Protein product: CASSLGRTSLEEQFF.

This clonotype was seen ten or more times. The J gene is TRBJ2-5, the V gene TRBV28, with 8 bases aligning to TRBD1. The CDR3 has 16 amino acids. J was trimmed by 2 bases and V by 6 bases; bases with no gene match: 11. Germline CDR1 MDHEN, CDR2 SYDVKM. CDR3 coding DNA: TGTGCCAGCAGAACCCTGACAGGGGCCAAACAAGAGACCCAGTACTTC. Amino acids: CASRTLTGAKQETQYF. The entire variable domain, with the rest obtained from reference TRBV28 and TRBJ2-5, is as follows: DVKVTQSSRYLVKRTGEKVFLECVQDMDHENMFWYRQDPGLGLRLIYFSYDVKMKEKGDIPEGYSVSREKKERFSLILESASTNQTSMYLCASRTLTGAKQETQYFGPGTRLLVL.

In this sample, this clonotype turned up a few times. J is TRBJ2-4 and V is TRBV2; D call uncertain. CDR3 length equals 11 residues. With 4 bases removed from V and 8 bases from J, the gap between germline ends came to 6 bases. Germline loops: CDR1 SNHLY, CDR2 FYNNEI. The CDR3 DNA reads as TGTGCCAGCAGTGTCAATGACATTCAGTACTTC. Translating it yields CASSVNDIQYF.

This clonotype was observed a handful of times. A much larger clone differs by one base, so this may be a read error. A read error is likely, as this CDR3 ends without the conserved phenylalanine or tryptophan. CDR3 region: CASRSSGEETQYL. CDR3 DNA: TGTGCCAGCAGGAGTAGCGGCGAAGAGACCCAGTACCTC. The V call is TRBV27, the J call TRBJ2-5; TRBD2 might be the D (6 bases). Looked up from germline, CDR1 is MNHEY and CDR2 is SMNVEV (reference sequence). The CDR3 has 13 residues. Trimming shortened V by 6 bases and J by 3 bases, and 11 bases separated the two germline ends.

The J gene is TRBJ2-3, the V gene TRBV20-1, with D perhaps matching TRBD1 or TRBD2 (5 bases each). V was trimmed by 4 bases and J by 5 bases, leaving 16 bases between them. Germline V gives CDR1 DFQATT, CDR2 SNEGSKA (reference sequence). This CDR3 comprises 14 residues. The CDR3: CSAIPGTLKDTQYF. The CDR3, as DNA: TGCAGTGCTATACCGGGGACCCTTAAAGATACGCAGTATTTT.

In this sample, this clonotype turned up a few times. The CDR3 ends on some other residue instead of the conserved phenylalanine or tryptophan, so this is likely a read error. The V call is TRBV6-5, the J call TRBJ1-1; no firm D call. CDR3 length: 18 amino acids. V was clipped by 0 bases and J by 0 bases, with 17 bases between them. CDR1 is MNHEY, CDR2 SVGAGI, per germline. CDR3 nucleotides: TGTGCCAGCAGTTACTCCCTTGCAACGAGCCGCATGAACACTGAAGCTTTCCTT. Amino acid sequence: CASSYSLATSRMNTEAFL.

This clonotype was picked up many times. This rearrangement joins TRBV12-3 or TRBV12-4 to TRBJ2-3; D unclear. With 4 bases removed from V and 1 base from J, the gap between germline ends came to 6 bases. This CDR3 region has 13 residues. The CDR3 DNA is TGTGCCAGCAGTTCGCAGCGCACAGATACGCAGTATTTT. Its translation: CASSSQRTDTQYF.

A single count supports this clonotype. A single base separates this from a much larger clone, so it may be a read error. The chain combines TRBV6-1 with TRBJ2-1; D is uncertain. The CDR3 runs to 13 residues. Germline V gives CDR1 MNHNS, CDR2 SASEGT. CDR3 in DNA: TGTGCCTGCAGAGCTACTCGCTACAATGAGCAGTTCTTC. Its protein product is CACRATRYNEQFF.

V gene TRBV6-5 combines with J gene TRBJ2-3; D is unresolved. Germline V lookup: CDR1 MNHEY, CDR2 SVGAGI. V lost 2 bases and J lost 2, with 17 bases in between. The CDR3 extends over 17 amino acids. The chain's CDR3 is CASSYPPLGSHTDTQYF. For the CDR3, the DNA is TGTGCCAGCAGTTACCCTCCCCTTGGTAGCCACACAGATACGCAGTATTTT.

Comments on this clonotype: Sequence at one end of the junction differs from germline and may be a read error. The chain uses TRBV7-9 and TRBJ1-2; D is unresolved. Germline-derived CDR1 and CDR2 are SEHNR and FQNEAQ (reference sequence). CDR3 size: 13 residues. The CDR3 coding sequence is TGTGCCAGCAACTTAGAGCCAGAGGAAGGCTACACCTTC. This gives the protein CASNLEPEEGYTF.

The rearrangement uses TRBV28 and TRBJ2-7, with D tentatively TRBD2 (6 bases). Trimming pared 4 bases from V and 3 bases from J, leaving 19 bases between. From germline, CDR1 is MDHEN and CDR2 SYDVKM. There are 16 residues in the CDR3. Here the CDR3 reads CASSSPASGFVYEQYF. The CDR3 region has the DNA TGTGCCAGCAGTTCCCCAGCGAGCGGGTTCGTCTACGAGCAGTACTTC.

At least ten counts were recorded for this clonotype. This rearrangement joins TRBV12-3 or TRBV12-4 to TRBJ2-3; 10 bases fit TRBD2. J lost 7 bases, V lost 7 bases, and 8 bases had no gene match. This CDR3 is 14 amino acids long. CDR3: CASTPASGSNTQYF. The CDR3 DNA reads as TGTGCCAGCACCCCGGCTAGCGGGAGTAATACGCAGTATTTT.

This clonotype occurred many times. This sequence joins TRBV29-1 and TRBJ2-3; D perhaps matches TRBD1 (6 bases). Germline V gives CDR1 SQVTM, CDR2 ANQGSEA. Trimming removed 7 bases at V and 2 bases at J, with 13 bases between. This CDR3 contains 13 residues. CDR3 sequence reads: CSGRQDHTDTQYF. The CDR3 DNA reads as TGCAGCGGACGACAGGACCACACAGATACGCAGTATTTT.

In its sample, this clonotype was seen once. DNA of the CDR3: TGTGCCAGCAGCCCGACAGGTATCACAGATACGCAGTATTTT. Protein product: CASSPTGITDTQYF. The rearrangement uses TRBV11-1 and TRBJ2-3, with a weak D call TRBD1 (6 bases). Deletions cut 5 bases from V and 2 bases from J, with 11 bases between. This CDR3 is 14 amino acids long. Germline lookup yields CDR1 SGHAT and CDR2 FQDESV (reference sequence).

There are many counts of this clonotype. The gene calls are TRBV18 and TRBJ2-7; TRBD1 might be the D (5 bases). CDR1 is KGHSH, CDR2 LQKENI, per germline. With 3 bases removed from V and 4 bases from J, the gap between germline ends came to 10 bases. The CDR3 consists of 13 residues. The CDR3 sequence is CASSPVQGYEQYF. The CDR3 nucleotides read TGTGCCAGCTCACCCGTCCAGGGATACGAGCAGTACTTC.

The DNA of the CDR3 is TGTGCCAGCAGTTTGGACAGGTTCTACAATGAGCAGTTCTTC. Encoded protein: CASSLDRFYNEQFF. The chain combines TRBV27 with TRBJ2-1; TRBD1 aligns across 7 bases. The CDR3 consists of 14 residues. Per germline, CDR1 MNHEY and CDR2 SMNVEV (reference sequence). V lost 3 bases and J lost 3; bases outside the gene matches: 2.

This clonotype has only a few counts. The chain links TRBV13 to TRBJ2-7; D is unclear. CDR1 is PRHDT and CDR2 is FYEKMQ in the germline V gene (reference sequence). The V end was cut by 0 bases, the J end by 6 bases, with 9 bases between. The CDR3 loop spans 13 amino acids. Here the CDR3 reads CASSLGLNGEQYF. CDR3 in DNA: TGTGCCAGCAGCTTAGGCCTAAACGGCGAGCAGTACTTC.

This clonotype has at least ten counts. This chain joins TRBV12-3 or TRBV12-4 and TRBJ2-1, with TRBD2 identical over 13 bases. The length of the CDR3 is 17 residues. The trim removed 5 bases at V and 0 bases at J, leaving 4 bases unmatched. CDR3 region: CASSPGLAGLSYNEQFF. CDR3 coding DNA: TGTGCCAGCAGTCCGGGACTAGCGGGGCTCTCCTACAATGAGCAGTTCTTC.

This clonotype was recorded at least ten times. CDR3: CADKVLGDSNQPQHF. The CDR3 nucleotides read TGTGCCGATAAAGTTCTGGGGGACAGCAATCAGCCCCAGCATTTT. This chain uses TRBV28 with TRBJ1-5; weak D call: TRBD1 (5 bases). Germline V lookup: CDR1 MDHEN, CDR2 SYDVKM. CDR3 length equals 15 residues. V was pared by 11 bases and J by 1 base, with 18 bases between. The entire variable domain, with the rest obtained from reference TRBV28 and TRBJ1-5, is as follows: DVKVTQSSRYLVKRTGEKVFLECVQDMDHENMFWYRQDPGLGLRLIYFSYDVKMKEKGDIPEGYSVSREKKERFSLILESASTNQTSMYLCADKVLGDSNQPQHFGDGTRLSIL.

This clonotype has only one observation. This chain uses TRBV20-1 with TRBJ2-7; 9 bases match TRBD2. J lost 2 bases, V lost 0 bases, and 11 bases had no gene match. There are 17 residues in the CDR3. Germline V lookup: CDR1 DFQATT, CDR2 SNEGSKA (reference sequence). CDR3 in DNA: TGCAGTGCTAGAGAGGCTTATCTAGCGGGGATTACCTACGAGCAGTACTTC. This translates into CSAREAYLAGITYEQYF.

This clonotype was counted ten times or more. The V and J genes are TRBV7-2 and TRBJ2-1; 9 nucleotides agree with TRBD1. The CDR3 spans 14 residues. V shed 1 base and J 9 bases; nucleotides not matched to a gene: 4. Germline-derived CDR1 and CDR2 are SGHTA and FQGNSA. The CDR3, as DNA: TGTGCCAGCAGCTTAGTTGGGACAGGGATTGAGCAGTTCTTC. Its translation is CASSLVGTGIEQFF.

The table lists this clonotype with many counts. The chain has TRBV28 and TRBJ2-1; 9 bases are a match to TRBD2. The CDR3 contains 17 residues. Trimming at V came to 6 bases and at J to 4 bases, leaving 13 bases not matched to a gene. The germline gives CDR1 MDHEN, CDR2 SYDVKM. CDR3 DNA: TGTGCCAGCAGGACGACTAGCGGTACCATACGGTACAATGAGCAGTTCTTC. Translating gives CASRTTSGTIRYNEQFF.

Ten or more counts support this clonotype. CDR3 sequence (DNA): TGTGCCAGCGGGATAGCGGGAGGGAATGAGCAGTTCTTC. Its protein is CASGIAGGNEQFF. This chain joins TRBV6-1 and TRBJ2-1, with 11 bases identical to TRBD2. Germline V gene data show CDR1 as MNHNS and CDR2 as SASEGT. The CDR3 consists of 13 residues. The V and J ends lost 8 bases and 7 bases, in that order; junction bases with no gene match: 4.

At least ten counts were recorded for this clonotype. The V call is TRBV28, the J call TRBJ1-2, with 7 bases that match TRBD1. The CDR3 has 15 residues. V was clipped by 6 bases and J by 3 bases; unmatched bases: 10. The germline V gene encodes CDR1 MDHEN and CDR2 SYDVKM. The CDR3 region is CASSPDRVIDYGYTF. The CDR3 region has the DNA TGTGCCAGCAGCCCCGACAGGGTCATTGACTATGGCTACACCTTC.

This clonotype was counted a few times. The chain carries TRBV5-4 and TRBJ2-7, with TRBD2 matching over 7 bases. Unmatched junction bases numbered 8, after V lost 4 bases and J lost 4 bases. The CDR3 covers 14 residues. The V gene's germline CDR1 is SGHNT and CDR2 YYREEE (reference sequence). The chain's CDR3 is CASSRGGRDYEQYF. In DNA form, the CDR3 reads TGTGCCAGCAGCCGCGGCGGGAGAGATTACGAGCAGTACTTC.

The rearrangement links TRBV20-1 to TRBJ2-1; 9 bases align to TRBD2. Germline assignment: CDR1 DFQATT and CDR2 SNEGSKA (reference sequence). V was clipped by 5 bases and J by 4 bases; unmatched bases: 9. The CDR3 is 15 amino acids. In nucleotides, the CDR3 is TGCAGTGCTGGACACCCGGGACTAGCATACAATGAGCAGTTCTTC. It translates to CSAGHPGLAYNEQFF.

This clonotype was seen ten or more times. This sequence joins TRBV6-1 and TRBJ2-7; D is perhaps TRBD2 (6 bases). The CDR3 is 16 residues long. Trimming left V 0 bases short and J 3 bases short, with 15 bases between. The germline V gene encodes CDR1 MNHNS and CDR2 SASEGT. CDR3 nucleotides: TGTGCCAGCAGTGAAGCTGGGACTGCCACCCACTACGAGCAGTACTTC. Residues: CASSEAGTATHYEQYF.

Points on this clonotype: A read error is possible here, since a much larger clone lies one base away. The chain joins TRBV24-1 to TRBJ2-2; 14 bases are shared with TRBD2. The germline V gene encodes CDR1 KGHDR and CDR2 SFDVKD. V gave up 8 bases and J gave up 3 bases; unmatched junction bases: 7. The length of the CDR3 is 17 residues. The CDR3 DNA follows: TGTGCCACCACCGGGACTAGCGGGAGAGTAGACACCGGGGAGCTGTTTTTT. This encodes CATTGTSGRVDTGELFF.

The table lists this clonotype with a few counts. V usage is TRBV28 and J usage is TRBJ2-7; 7 bases are shared with TRBD2. Per the germline V gene, CDR1 is MDHEN and CDR2 is SYDVKM. With 3 bases clipped from V and 4 bases from J, the junction kept 15 bases outside the gene matches. The CDR3 is made up of 17 amino acids. In DNA, the CDR3 is TGTGCCAGCAGTTTCCCCCGTTTCAGCGGGAAGGGTTACGAGCAGTACTTC. Protein product: CASSFPRFSGKGYEQYF.

The CDR3 DNA is TGCGCCAGCAGCTCAACTAGGATAAGAGATACGCAGTATTTT. Its protein is CASSSTRIRDTQYF. This chain connects TRBV4-1 to TRBJ2-3, with a possible D match to TRBD2 (5 bases). CDR1 and CDR2 (germline): MGHRA, YSYEKL. CDR3 length: 14 amino acids. V lost 5 bases and J lost 5, with 14 bases in between.